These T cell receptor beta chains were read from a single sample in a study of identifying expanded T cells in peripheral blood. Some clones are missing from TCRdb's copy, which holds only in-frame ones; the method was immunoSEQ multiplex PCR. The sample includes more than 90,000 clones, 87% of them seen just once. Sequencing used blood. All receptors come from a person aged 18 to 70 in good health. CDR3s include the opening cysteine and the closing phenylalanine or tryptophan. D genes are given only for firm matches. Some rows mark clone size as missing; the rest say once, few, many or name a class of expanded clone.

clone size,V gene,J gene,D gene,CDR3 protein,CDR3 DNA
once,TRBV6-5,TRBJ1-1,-,CASTLEGAPTEAFF,TGTGCCAGCACCCTAGAAGGGGCTCCCACTGAAGCTTTCTTT
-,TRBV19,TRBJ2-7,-,CATGQNYEQYF,TGTGCCACAGGACAAAACTACGAGCAGTACTTC
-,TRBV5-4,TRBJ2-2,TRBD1,CASSPGTGQPGELFF,TGTGCCAGCAGCCCCGGGACGGGACAGCCCGGGGAGCTGTTTTTT
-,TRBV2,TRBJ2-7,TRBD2,CASRLREGNYEQYF,TGTGCCAGCAGGTTGAGGGAGGGGAACTACGAGCAGTACTTC
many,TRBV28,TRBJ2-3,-,CASSSYGVGTDTQYF,TGTGCCAGCAGTTCATACGGGGTAGGCACAGATACGCAGTATTTT
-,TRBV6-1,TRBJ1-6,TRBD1,CASTSQTGGSPLHF,TGTGCCAGCACCAGTCAGACAGGGGGCTCACCCCTCCACTTT
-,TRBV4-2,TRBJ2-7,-,CASSQGEEAAYEQYF,TGTGCCAGCAGCCAAGGAGAAGAAGCTGCCTACGAGCAGTACTTC
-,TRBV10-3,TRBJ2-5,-,CAISDSVRGGVETQYF,TGTGCCATCAGTGATTCTGTCCGGGGAGGAGTGGAGACCCAGTACTTC
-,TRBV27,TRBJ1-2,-,CASSLGGGDGYTF,TGTGCCAGCAGTTTGGGGGGAGGGGATGGCTACACCTTC
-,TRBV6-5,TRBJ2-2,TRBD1,CASSRTGDTGELFF,TGTGCCAGCAGTCGCACAGGGGACACCGGGGAGCTGTTTTTT
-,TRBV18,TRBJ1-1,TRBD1,CASSPPWDRVSTEAFF,TGTGCCAGCTCACCACCGTGGGACAGGGTGAGCACTGAAGCTTTCTTT
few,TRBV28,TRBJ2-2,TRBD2,CASSLSGGESGELFF,TGTGCCAGCAGTTTAAGTGGGGGGGAAAGCGGGGAGCTGTTTTTT
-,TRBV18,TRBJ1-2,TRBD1,CASSWTGPNYGYTF,TGTGCCAGCTCCTGGACAGGGCCTAACTATGGCTACACCTTC
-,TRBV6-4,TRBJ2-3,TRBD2,CASSEGTSGGTDTQYF,TGTGCCAGCAGTGAAGGGACTAGCGGGGGAACAGATACGCAGTATTTT
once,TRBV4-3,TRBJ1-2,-,CASSQDRRSPGYGYTF,TGCGCCAGCAGCCAAGATCGTCGGAGCCCCGGCTATGGCTACACCTTC
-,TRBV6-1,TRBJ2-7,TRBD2,CASSDTLSSRWRGTYEQYF,TGTGCCAGCAGTGACACTCTAAGCAGCCGGTGGCGGGGGACCTACGAGCAGTACTTC
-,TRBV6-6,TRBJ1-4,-,CASGPLNEKLFF,TGTGCCTCCGGCCCCTTAAATGAAAAACTGTTTTTT
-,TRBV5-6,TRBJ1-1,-,CASSPGWTEAFF,TGTGCCAGCAGCCCCGGCTGGACTGAAGCTTTCTTT
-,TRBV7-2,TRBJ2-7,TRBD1,CASSLDRGGGHEQYF,TGTGCCAGCAGCTTGGACAGGGGAGGGGGTCACGAGCAGTACTTC
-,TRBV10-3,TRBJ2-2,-,CAISEEYSNTGELFF,TGTGCCATCAGTGAGGAGTATTCGAACACCGGGGAGCTGTTTTTT
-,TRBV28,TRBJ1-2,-,CASSLGEGGIYGYTF,TGTGCCAGCAGTTTAGGGGAGGGAGGGATCTATGGCTACACCTTC
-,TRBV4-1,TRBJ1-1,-,CASSQDRGRRLNTEAFF,TGCGCCAGCAGCCAAGATCGAGGCAGGCGGCTGAACACTGAAGCTTTCTTT
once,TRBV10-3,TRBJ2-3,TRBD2,CAISELAGVDTQYF,TGTGCCATCAGTGAGTTAGCGGGGGTGGATACGCAGTATTTT